The 22 T cell receptor beta chains in this list originate from one sample, sequenced in a study of early T cells in non-severe SARS-CoV-2 infection (dated by TCRdb to the early 2020s). To prepare the library, 5' RACE was applied. TCRdb shows the sequencer as NextSeq 500. TCRdb trimmed public reads at Q25 via fastp, called clones via MiXCR and kept in-frame beta chains. Rows matching on CDR3 protein sequence are summarized as one entry with the most common DNA and genes. Recorded for this sample are under 30,000 distinct CDR3 sequences; roughly 5% of them occurred a single time. Approximately 11% of the sample goes to the ten largest clones. Material: whole blood. The receptors were sampled from an adult who was a healthcare worker with PCR-confirmed SARS-CoV-2 infection or an uninfected control (not recorded which).

This clonotype was detected many times. This chain connects TRBV7-8 to TRBJ2-5; D is unresolved. The CDR3 has 15 amino acids. Germline V gene data show CDR1 as SGHVS and CDR2 as FQNEAQ. V lost 0 bases and J lost 5, with 13 bases in between. CDR3 in amino acids: CASSLAGSLGETQYF. CDR3 nucleotide sequence: TGTGCCAGCAGCTTAGCGGGGTCCCTCGGGGAGACCCAGTACTTC.

In this sample, this clonotype turned up many times. The chain carries TRBV21-1 and TRBJ1-6; the D call of TRBD1 is as the table states it, not checked on the DNA. TRBV21-1 is labeled a pseudogene. This CDR3 contains 21 residues. The CDR3 is CASSHGQGARIRSSYNSPLHF. In DNA form, the CDR3 reads TGTGCCAGCAGCCATGGACAGGGGGCGCGGATTAGGAGCTCCTATAATTCACCCCTCCACTTT.

This clonotype was seen only a few times. CDR3 bases: TGCAGTGCTAGACCCCCATACGACAGGGGATTCTACGAGCAGTACTTC. Translating gives CSARPPYDRGFYEQYF. The rearrangement links TRBV20-1 to TRBJ2-7; 8 bases align to TRBD1. The V and J ends lost 2 bases and 3 bases, in that order; junction bases with no gene match: 12. This CDR3 contains 16 residues. Germline V gene data show CDR1 as DFQATT and CDR2 as SNEGSKA (reference sequence).

The gene calls are TRBV28 and TRBJ1-6; no reliable D call. The V gene's germline CDR1 is MDHEN and CDR2 SYDVKM. Trimming shortened V by 8 bases and J by 12 bases, and 14 bases separated the two germline ends. This CDR3 contains 12 residues. In nucleotides, the CDR3 is TGTGCCAGCTCCCGGTCGGGCGTACCCCTCCACTTT. Translating it yields CASSRSGVPLHF.

The chain employs TRBV7-9 and TRBJ1-3; D is unresolved. Trimming cost V 7 bases and J 0 bases, with 16 bases left between them. Germline V lookup: CDR1 SEHNR, CDR2 FQNEAQ (reference sequence). The CDR3 totals 16 residues. CDR3 loop: CASTLDLSGSGNTIYF. The CDR3 DNA reads as TGTGCCAGCACCCTAGATCTGTCGGGCTCTGGAAACACCATATATTTT.

A note on this clonotype: A much larger clone differs by one base, so this may be a read error. The chain carries TRBV5-1 and TRBJ2-3; D not certain. Germline CDR1 is SGHRS and CDR2 is YFSETQ. This CDR3 region has 12 residues. Trimming took 4 bases from V and 2 from J, leaving 5 bases between them. Written as DNA, the CDR3 is TGCGCCAGCAGCCTCAACACAGATACGCAGTATTTT. This translates into CASSLNTDTQYF.

This clonotype was seen many times. This chain uses TRBV5-4 with TRBJ2-2; 8 nucleotides align to TRBD2. V dropped 4 bases and J dropped 8; count of bases not matched to a gene: 16. This CDR3 region has 17 residues. From germline, CDR1 is SGHNT and CDR2 YYREEE (reference sequence). The DNA for the CDR3 is TGTGCCAGCAGCCCGGTCTCCGGGGGGGCCCGCCAAGGGGAGCTGTTTTTT. It is translated as CASSPVSGGARQGELFF.

The CDR3 sequence is CASSQDPLNPYGYTF. CDR3 in DNA: TGCGCCAGCAGCCAAGATCCCCTAAACCCCTATGGCTACACCTTC. The chain is built from TRBV4-3 and TRBJ1-2; unclear D gene. CDR1 LGHNA and CDR2 YSLEER come from the germline V gene. This CDR3 contains 15 residues. Trimming stripped 0 bases from V and 4 bases from J, with 12 bases between.

This clonotype was counted many times. The chain carries TRBV20-1 and TRBJ1-6; the D gene is possibly TRBD1 (6 bases). This CDR3 has 15 amino acids. V was cut by 2 bases and J by 9 bases, with 17 bases left in between. Germline V gene sequence: CDR1 DFQATT, CDR2 SNEGSKA (reference sequence). CDR3 residues: CSARSTGRGTSPLHF. CDR3 bases: TGCAGTGCTAGATCAACCGGCAGGGGCACTTCACCCCTCCACTTT.

Ten or more counts support this clonotype. The chain is built from TRBV20-1 and TRBJ2-7; a possible D gene is TRBD2 (6 bases). There are 14 residues in the CDR3. Trimming pared 3 bases from V and 2 bases from J, leaving 14 bases between. The V gene's germline CDR1 is DFQATT and CDR2 SNEGSKA (reference sequence). For the CDR3, the DNA is TGCAGTGCTAGCGGTAGCGGCCAGACCTACGAGCAGTACTTC. It is translated as CSASGSGQTYEQYF.

This clonotype was observed at least ten times. The J gene is TRBJ2-3, the V gene TRBV7-2; 9 bases fit TRBD2. Looked up from germline, CDR1 is SGHTA and CDR2 is FQGNSA. The ends lost 1 base at V and 5 bases at J; junction bases unmatched: 7. The CDR3 covers 16 residues. The CDR3 loop is CASSLEAGLALDTQYF. The CDR3 DNA is TGTGCCAGCAGCTTAGAGGCGGGACTAGCATTAGATACGCAGTATTTT. Full variable domain (outside the CDR3, taken from reference TRBV7-2 and TRBJ2-3): GAGVSQSPSNKVTEKGKDVELRCDPISGHTALYWYRQSLGQGLEFLIYFQGNSAPDKSGLPSDRFSAERTGGSVSTLTIQRTQQEDSAVYLCASSLEAGLALDTQYFGPGTRLTVL.

J is TRBJ2-1 and V is TRBV6-2 or TRBV6-3; no firm D call. The CDR3 consists of 11 residues. The ends were cut back, 5 bases at V and 7 bases at J, with 6 bases in the middle. Germline loops: CDR1 MNHEY, CDR2 SVGEGT. The CDR3 nucleotides are TGTGCCAGCAGTGTAGGGAATGAGCAGTTCTTC. Translating it yields CASSVGNEQFF.

Ten or more counts support this clonotype. The chain is built from TRBV7-9 and TRBJ1-1; D unresolved. Germline values: CDR1 SEHNR, CDR2 FQNEAQ (reference sequence). The length of the CDR3 is 12 residues. V lost 5 bases and J 5 bases, leaving 9 bases between the germline ends. The CDR3 is CASSLGITEAFF. In DNA form, the CDR3 reads TGTGCCAGCAGCCTGGGAATAACTGAAGCTTTCTTT.

This clonotype was seen many times. The chain couples TRBV25-1 to TRBJ2-7; D not resolved. Germline CDR1 and CDR2: MGHDK and SYGVNS. The CDR3 sequence is 12 residues long. V was pared by 8 bases and J by 3 bases, with 11 bases between. CDR3 protein: CASVDQDYEQYF. CDR3 nucleotides: TGTGCCAGCGTGGACCAGGACTACGAGCAGTACTTC.

This clonotype was detected ten times or more. The chain is built from TRBV2 and TRBJ2-7; 12 positions match TRBD2. This CDR3 is built from 16 residues. The V and J ends lost 5 bases and 8 bases, in that order; junction bases with no gene match: 13. Per germline, CDR1 SNHLY and CDR2 FYNNEI. The CDR3 DNA sequence: TGTGCCAGCAGTTCCCTCCCCAGGACTAGCGGGGTCCAGCAGTACTTC. It specifies CASSSLPRTSGVQQYF.

There are many counts of this clonotype. The rearrangement joins TRBV6-1 to TRBJ2-5, with a possible D match to TRBD2 (5 bases). Deletions cut 6 bases from V and 5 bases from J, with 13 bases between. The CDR3 length is 13 residues. CDR1 and CDR2 from the germline V gene are MNHNS and SASEGT. CDR3 loop: CASSLLGVETQYF. DNA for the CDR3: TGTGCCAGCAGCCTCCTCGGGGTTGAGACCCAGTACTTC.

This chain connects TRBV7-9 to TRBJ1-2; D may be TRBD1 (6 bases). The CDR3 is 15 amino acids. From germline, CDR1 is SEHNR and CDR2 FQNEAQ (reference sequence). The V and J ends lost 5 bases and 1 base respectively, with 14 bases between them. CDR3 sequence (DNA): TGTGCCAGCAGCCGGGGGGGCGACTTTAACTATGGCTACACCTTC. This sequence encodes CASSRGGDFNYGYTF.

This clonotype was seen repeatedly, ten times or more. The chain carries TRBV7-2 and TRBJ2-7; 7 positions match TRBD2. From germline, CDR1 is SGHTA and CDR2 FQGNSA. The junction had 9 bases not matched to a gene; V was cut back by 5 bases and J by 2 bases. There are 15 residues in the CDR3. The CDR3 DNA is TGTGCCAGCAGCCCTGCGAGCGGGGCTCCCTACGAGCAGTACTTC. Translation gives CASSPASGAPYEQYF.

This clonotype was counted between two and nine times. The V and J genes are TRBV6-6 and TRBJ2-1, with 8 bases aligning to TRBD1. The V gene end was trimmed by 4 bases and the J gene end by 10 bases; junction bases not matched to a gene: 6. The CDR3 covers 13 residues. Germline values: CDR1 MNHNY, CDR2 SVGAGI (reference sequence). The chain's CDR3 is CASSSGQGTEQFF. In DNA, the CDR3 is TGTGCCAGCAGTTCCGGACAGGGCACCGAGCAGTTCTTC.

This clonotype was picked up many times. CDR3 bases: TGTGCCAGCAGCGGGACAGTGGGTACCTCTGGAAACACCATATATTTT. It translates to CASSGTVGTSGNTIYF. The chain has TRBV25-1 and TRBJ1-3, with 7 bases lining up with TRBD1. The length of the CDR3 is 16 residues. V shed 6 bases, J shed 0 bases, and the junction held 8 bases outside the gene matches. Germline loops: CDR1 MGHDK, CDR2 SYGVNS. The full variable domain, completed using reference TRBV25-1 and TRBJ1-3, is EADIYQTPRYLVIGTGKKITLECSQTMGHDKMYWYQQDPGMELHLIHYSYGVNSTEKGDLSSESTVSRIRTEHFPLTLESARPSHTSQYLCASSGTVGTSGNTIYFGEGSWLTVV.

This clonotype was detected a few times. V is TRBV18 and J is TRBJ2-1, with a possible D match to TRBD1 (7 bases). Germline CDR1 reads KGHSH; CDR2 reads LQKENI. The CDR3 is 14 residues long. V shed 2 bases and J shed 7 bases, with 12 bases lying between them. CDR3 sequence (DNA): TGTGCCAGCTCACCATTGCCAGGGGGGAATGAGCAGTTCTTC. It yields the protein CASSPLPGGNEQFF. The entire variable domain, with the rest obtained from reference TRBV18 and TRBJ2-1, is as follows: NAGVMQNPRHLVRRRGQEARLRCSPMKGHSHVYWYRQLPEEGLKFMVYLQKENIIDESGMPKERFSAEFPKEGPSILRIQQVVRGDSAAYFCASSPLPGGNEQFFGPGTRLTVL.

This clonotype occurred a few times. The chain has TRBV27 and TRBJ1-6; TRBD1 is a possible D gene (6 bases). The germline gives CDR1 MNHEY, CDR2 SMNVEV (reference sequence). The CDR3 sequence is 11 residues long. V lost 6 bases and J 17 bases, leaving 14 bases between the germline ends. The DNA for the CDR3 is TGTGCCAGCAGCAGGGACATTGTTTTCCACTTT. It specifies CASSRDIVFHF.